This entry lists 21 T cell receptor beta chains sequenced from one sample in a study of T cells in Graves' hyperthyroidism and ophthalmopathy. The investigators amplified TCR beta CDR3 regions from RNA transcripts. HTBI primers were the set used in a first-round RT-PCR of the TCR CDR3. TCRdb re-analysed the multiplex PCR reads in MiXCR, keeping a single row per CDR3 protein. The table shows a few hundred thousand distinct CDR3 sequences, with roughly 15% occurring only once. Sequencing was carried out using blood. The receptors were sampled from an older woman with Graves' ophthalmopathy.

The J gene is TRBJ2-1, the V gene TRBV11-2; TRBD2 aligns across 9 bases. J was trimmed by 5 bases and V by 4 bases; bases with no gene match: 6. The CDR3 has 15 amino acids. Germline V gene sequence: CDR1 SGHAT, CDR2 FQNNGV. DNA of the CDR3: TGTGCCAGCAGCTCACATAGCGGGAGAGACAATGAGCAGTTCTTC. Translated: CASSSHSGRDNEQFF.

This clonotype was detected many times. The chain is built from TRBV12-3 or TRBV12-4 and TRBJ2-1, with 13 nucleotides matching TRBD2. V was pared by 4 bases and J by 9 bases, with 3 bases of the junction left unmatched. The CDR3 is made up of 14 amino acids. The CDR3 coding sequence is TGTGCCAGCAGTTGGACTAGCGGGAGACTTGAGCAGTTCTTC. This translates into CASSWTSGRLEQFF.

The chain uses TRBV27 and TRBJ2-4; the match to TRBD1 covers 9 bases. V shed 8 bases, J shed 5 bases, and the junction held 1 base outside the gene matches. Germline V gene data show CDR1 as MNHEY and CDR2 as SMNVEV (reference sequence). The CDR3 loop spans 12 amino acids. Here the CDR3 DNA reads TGTGCCAGCCGGACAGGGGAAAACATTCAGTACTTC. Translated: CASRTGENIQYF.

In this sample, this clonotype turned up a few times. This chain joins TRBV28 and TRBJ2-3; the D gene is possibly TRBD1 (5 bases). Between the trimmed V and J ends, which lost 6 bases and 0 bases, there was a span of 16 bases. CDR1 MDHEN and CDR2 SYDVKM come from the germline V gene. The CDR3 loop spans 16 amino acids. For the CDR3, the DNA is TGTGCCAGCAGCGACAGCCCGATGACTAGCACAGATACGCAGTATTTT. Protein sequence: CASSDSPMTSTDTQYF.

This clonotype was detected ten times or more. The chain has TRBV6-5 and TRBJ2-3; 11 nucleotides match TRBD2. The CDR3 runs 15 residues. The V segment lost 4 bases and the J segment 8 bases; nucleotides outside the gene matches: 8. Germline CDR1 is MNHEY and CDR2 is SVGAGI. CDR3 protein: CASSSLAGGRGTQYF. CDR3 in DNA: TGTGCCAGCAGTTCTCTAGCGGGAGGACGGGGTACGCAGTATTTT.

This clonotype has ten or more counts. The chain is built from TRBV30 and TRBJ2-3, with a tentative D call TRBD2 (6 bases). V dropped 4 bases and J dropped 3 bases, with 14 bases sitting between them. This CDR3 comprises 14 residues. CDR1 GTSNPN and CDR2 SVGIG come from the germline V gene (reference sequence). The CDR3 sequence is CAWIGRRVTDTQYF. In DNA form, the CDR3 reads TGTGCCTGGATCGGACGGAGGGTTACAGATACGCAGTATTTT.

This clonotype came up many times. V is TRBV18 and J is TRBJ2-2; the D gene could be TRBD1 or TRBD2 (5 bases each). The CDR3 loop spans 15 amino acids. The V end was cut by 2 bases, the J end by 4 bases, with 11 bases between. Germline CDR1 KGHSH, CDR2 LQKENI. CDR3: CASSPSRDLTGELFF. CDR3 DNA sequence: TGTGCCAGCTCACCAAGTCGGGACCTCACCGGGGAGCTGTTTTTT. Based on the CDR3 plus reference TRBV18 and TRBJ2-2, the full variable domain is NAGVMQNPRHLVRRRGQEARLRCSPMKGHSHVYWYRQLPEEGLKFMVYLQKENIIDESGMPKERFSAEFPKEGPSILRIQQVVRGDSAAYFCASSPSRDLTGELFFGEGSRLTVL.

CDR3 bases: TGTGCCAGCAGTCGGACAGGTCTTAGCTCCTACGAGCAGTACTTC. Its translation is CASSRTGLSSYEQYF. The chain links TRBV13 to TRBJ2-7, with TRBD1 matching 7 bases. After removal of 6 bases from V and 0 bases from J, the junction contained 8 bases not matched to a gene. This CDR3 has 15 amino acids. Germline values: CDR1 PRHDT, CDR2 FYEKMQ (reference sequence). The variable domain in full, with the rest retrieved from reference TRBV13 and TRBJ2-7, is AAGVIQSPRHLIKEKRETATLKCYPIPRHDTVYWYQQGPGQDPQFLISFYEKMQSDKGSIPDRFSAQQFSDYHSELNMSSLELGDSALYFCASSRTGLSSYEQYFGPGTRLTVT.

The CDR3 sequence: CATSDLGTSRFSYNEQFF. DNA of the CDR3: TGTGCCACCAGTGATTTGGGGACTAGTAGGTTTTCCTACAATGAGCAGTTCTTC. The chain employs TRBV24-1 and TRBJ2-1, with TRBD2 matching 8 bases. Germline trimming cut 0 bases from V and 1 base from J; bases unmatched to any gene: 7. Germline CDR1 and CDR2: KGHDR and SFDVKD. The CDR3 is 18 amino acids.

This clonotype was observed a few times. This chain uses TRBV20-1 with TRBJ2-7; 7 bases map to TRBD1. Germline CDR1 reads DFQATT; CDR2 reads SNEGSKA (reference sequence). V trimming: 6 bases; J trimming: 8 bases; junction bases outside the gene matches: 13. The CDR3 loop spans 13 amino acids. CDR3 sequence: CSAQPPDRDQQYF. CDR3 nucleotide sequence: TGCAGTGCCCAACCTCCCGACAGGGACCAGCAGTACTTC.

Many counts were recorded for this clonotype. The V gene is TRBV7-2, the J gene TRBJ2-5; D gene ambiguous. Looked up from germline, CDR1 is SGHTA and CDR2 is FQGNSA. Trimming pared 4 bases from V and 5 bases from J, leaving 8 bases between. The CDR3 contains 12 residues. CDR3 DNA sequence: TGTGCCAGCAGCTCGGGTGGGGAGACCCAGTACTTC. This codes for CASSSGGETQYF.

This clonotype was found many times. The J gene is TRBJ2-7, the V gene TRBV7-2, with 7 bases fitting TRBD1. This CDR3 has 12 amino acids. V gave up 5 bases and J gave up 6 bases; unmatched junction bases: 4. In germline, CDR1 is SGHTA, CDR2 FQGNSA. CDR3 nucleotide sequence: TGTGCCAGCAGCGCCTCAGGGGGCGAGCAGTACTTC. Translated: CASSASGGEQYF.

The sample holds a few counts of this clonotype. A junction end diverges from the germline sequence, so it may reflect a read error. The chain uses TRBV6-1 and TRBJ2-3; D not certain. Germline values: CDR1 MNHNS, CDR2 SASEGT. The length of the CDR3 is 15 residues. This chain's CDR3 is CASSQDGYSTDAQYF. CDR3 DNA sequence: TGTGCCAGCAGTCAGGACGGATATAGCACAGATGCGCAGTATTTT.

The V call is TRBV6-1, the J call TRBJ2-2; the match to TRBD1 covers 9 bases. Germline CDR1 is MNHNS and CDR2 is SASEGT. This CDR3 region has 16 residues. The V segment lost 6 bases and the J segment 5 bases; nucleotides outside the gene matches: 10. The CDR3 DNA reads TGTGCCAGCAGAATCCCGGGACAGGGTTCTACCGGGGAGCTGTTTTTT. Translating gives CASRIPGQGSTGELFF.

The chain uses TRBV12-3 or TRBV12-4 and TRBJ2-2; D gene uncertain. V lost 3 bases, J lost 4 bases, and 12 bases lay in between. The length of the CDR3 is 15 residues. The CDR3 sequence: CASSFVGYFTGELFF. The CDR3 DNA sequence: TGTGCCAGCAGTTTCGTAGGGTACTTCACCGGGGAGCTGTTTTTT.

The table lists this clonotype with many counts. V and J are TRBV28 and TRBJ2-5; D uncertain. The CDR3 totals 13 residues. The germline CDR1 and CDR2 sequences are MDHEN and SYDVKM. V was trimmed by 2 bases and J by 5 bases, leaving 9 bases between them. The CDR3 here is CASSLRRMETQYF. CDR3 bases: TGTGCCAGCAGTTTAAGAAGGATGGAGACCCAGTACTTC.

This clonotype was counted a few times. The genes are TRBV20-1 and TRBJ2-1, with 15 bases fitting TRBD2. Germline V lookup: CDR1 DFQATT, CDR2 SNEGSKA (reference sequence). The CDR3 contains 17 residues. J gave up 9 bases and V 0 bases, and 9 bases lay outside the gene matches. As DNA, the CDR3 is TGCAGTGCTAGAGATAACGGACTAGCGGGAGGGCTAGGTGAGCAGTTCTTC. Residues: CSARDNGLAGGLGEQFF.

V is TRBV14 and J is TRBJ2-3, with 9 bases matching TRBD2. V gave up 0 bases and J gave up 3 bases; unmatched junction bases: 4. The CDR3 length is 16 residues. From germline, CDR1 is SGHDN and CDR2 FVKESK. This chain's CDR3 is CASSQEPAGGTDTQYF. The CDR3 region has the DNA TGTGCCAGCAGCCAAGAACCAGCGGGAGGTACAGATACGCAGTATTTT.

This clonotype was observed once. The rearrangement joins TRBV18 to TRBJ2-2; 11 nucleotides align to TRBD2. CDR3 length: 17 amino acids. J gave up 5 bases and V 4 bases, and 9 bases lay outside the gene matches. CDR1 and CDR2 (germline): KGHSH, LQKENI. In DNA, the CDR3 is TGTGCCAGCTCACGACCAACTAGCGGGAGAGGAACCGGGGAGCTGTTTTTT. As protein: CASSRPTSGRGTGELFF.

This clonotype occurred a few times. This chain connects TRBV28 to TRBJ2-2; D is perhaps TRBD2 (7 bases). The ends were cut back, 5 bases at V and 6 bases at J, with 16 bases in the middle. Looked up from germline, CDR1 is MDHEN and CDR2 is SYDVKM. The CDR3 loop spans 15 amino acids. DNA for the CDR3: TGTGCCAGCAGTGGAGGGGGGGAGGGTTCCGGGGAGCTGTTTTTT. Its protein is CASSGGGEGSGELFF.

This clonotype has a handful of counts. The chain recombines TRBV9 with TRBJ2-5, with D uncertain. Germline-derived CDR1 and CDR2 are SGDLS and YYNGEE. The ends were cut back, 0 bases at V and 2 bases at J, with 8 bases in the middle. CDR3 length: 14 residues. The CDR3 loop reads CASSVGSVQETQYF. CDR3 sequence (DNA): TGTGCCAGCAGCGTAGGATCGGTACAAGAGACCCAGTACTTC.